The clone carrying this TCR beta chain is called large based on its frequency. Its antigen remains unknown. Scientists made TCR beta libraries using UMI-labeled 5' RACE. Reprocessing the 5' RACE reads, TCRdb reports a single entry for every CDR3 protein and omits DNA. This repertoire includes roughly 4,000 distinct CDR3 sequences. The sample originates from a study of human CD8 memory T cell subsets. Notes on the study in general: Effector memory cells lacked the similarly high diversity that stem-like memory and precursor exhausted T cells had.

Magnetic separation of the negative type served to enrich total CD8+ T cells. This receptor was taken from a human donor in good health. Sequencing input: CD8+ effector memory T cells (TEM) sorted from PBMCs. Documented subset: effector memory CD8 T cells, CCR7- CD45RO+ CD95+.

Here the CDR3 reads CAWSLAWGGKNIQYF. The chain recombines TRBV30 with TRBJ2-4; the D call from TCRdb, TRBD1, cannot be confirmed without DNA. Germline values: CDR1 GTSNPN, CDR2 SVGIG (reference sequence). This CDR3 is 15 amino acids long. Supplemented by reference TRBV30 and TRBJ2-4, the full variable domain reads SQTIHQWPATLVQPVGSPLSLECTVEGTSNPNLYWYRQAAGRGLQLLFYSVGIGQISSEVPQNLSASRPQDRQFILSSKKLLLSDSGFYLCAWSLAWGGKNIQYFGAGTRLSVL.